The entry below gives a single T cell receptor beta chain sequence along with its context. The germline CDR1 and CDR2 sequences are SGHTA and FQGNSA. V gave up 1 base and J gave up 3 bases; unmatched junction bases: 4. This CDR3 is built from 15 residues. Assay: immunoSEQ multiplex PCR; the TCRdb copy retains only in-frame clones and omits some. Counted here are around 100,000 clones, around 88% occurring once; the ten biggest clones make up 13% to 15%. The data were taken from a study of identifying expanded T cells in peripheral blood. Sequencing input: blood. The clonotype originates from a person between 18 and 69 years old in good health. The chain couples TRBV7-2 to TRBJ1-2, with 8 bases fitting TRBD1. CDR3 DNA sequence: TGTGCCAGCAGCTTAGTTTCGGACAGGGACTATGGCTACACCTTC. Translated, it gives CASSLVSDRDYGYTF.